A selection of T cell receptor beta chains follows, all from one sample in a study of shared clonotypes between healthy human individuals. Repertoires were generated with immunoSEQ multiplex PCR, while TCRdb's copy carries only in-frame clones and drops some. The table lists about 1.1 million clones, around 78% of them singletons. The sequenced sample was memory CD4+ T cells from PBMCs. The receptors here all came from a man aged 18 to 29 in good health. Some clones in this sample may be carry-over from other donors' samples. CDR3s include the opening cysteine and the closing phenylalanine or tryptophan. The D gene is left open where the match is weak. The size of a clone is reported for some rows only, either as once, few or many, or as a class for expanded clones.

CDR3aa	CDR3nt	abundance	len	j_gene	v_gene	d_gene
CSVGGKNIQYF	TGCAGTGTAGGGGGCAAAAACATTCAGTACTTC	.	11	TRBJ2-4	TRBV20-1	.
CASSLRQGDQPQHF	TGTGCCAGCAGCTTGCGACAGGGAGATCAGCCCCAGCATTTT	.	14	TRBJ1-5	TRBV7-2	TRBD1
CAISDPSGRASETQYF	TGTGCCATCAGTGACCCTAGCGGGAGGGCCTCGGAGACCCAGTACTTC	.	16	TRBJ2-5	TRBV10-3	TRBD2
CASSLGTSANYGYTF	TGTGCCAGCTCACTCGGGACAAGTGCTAACTATGGCTACACCTTC	.	15	TRBJ1-2	TRBV18	.
CASSSPSGGTPYEQYF	TGTGCCAGCAGCTCGCCGTCGGGGGGTACCCCCTACGAGCAGTACTTC	.	16	TRBJ2-7	TRBV7-8	TRBD2
CASSLLNGAREGQFF	TGTGCCAGCAGCTTGCTGAACGGAGCCCGAGAGGGGCAGTTCTTC	.	15	TRBJ2-1	TRBV11-1	.
CASREPFQETQYF	TGCGCCAGCAGAGAGCCCTTCCAAGAGACCCAGTACTTC	.	13	TRBJ2-5	TRBV5-1	.
CASSAGSSGNTIYF	TGTGCCAGCAGTGCAGGGTCTTCTGGAAACACCATATATTTT	.	14	TRBJ1-3	TRBV28	.
CATSSKLLAPYEQYF	TGTGCCACCAGCAGTAAACTTCTTGCACCCTACGAGCAGTACTTC	.	15	TRBJ2-7	TRBV15	.
CASSLVAGTTFPVETQYF	TGTGCCAGCAGCTTGGTCGCCGGGACCACCTTCCCTGTCGAGACCCAGTACTTC	.	18	TRBJ2-5	TRBV5-4	.
CASSPLGQSSYEQYF	TGTGCCAGCTCACCATTGGGGCAGAGCTCCTACGAGCAGTACTTC	.	15	TRBJ2-7	TRBV18	.
CASRAVADSYEQYF	TGTGCCAGCAGGGCAGTAGCGGATTCCTACGAGCAGTACTTC	many	14	TRBJ2-7	TRBV6-1	.
CASSKPRDTQYF	TGCGCCAGCAGCAAGCCCCGTGATACGCAGTATTTT	.	12	TRBJ2-3	TRBV4-1	.
CASSLVGEATYNEQFF	TGTGCCAGCAGTTTAGTCGGGGAGGCTACCTACAATGAGCAGTTCTTC	.	16	TRBJ2-1	TRBV27	.
CASSGSGYGYTF	TGCGCCAGCAGTGGATCGGGCTATGGCTACACCTTC	many	12	TRBJ1-2	TRBV4-1	.
CAWSAGIVKSTDTQYF	TGTGCCTGGAGTGCGGGGATAGTGAAGAGCACAGATACGCAGTATTTT	.	16	TRBJ2-3	TRBV30	.
CASSWPWTSGPEQYF	TGTGCCAGCAGCTGGCCCTGGACTAGCGGGCCCGAGCAGTACTTC	.	15	TRBJ2-7	TRBV7-2	TRBD2
CASRKGQGSPEAFF	TGTGCCAGCAGAAAAGGACAGGGGAGTCCTGAAGCTTTCTTT	.	14	TRBJ1-1	TRBV2	TRBD1
CASSVATGGLGNEQYF	TGTGCCAGCAGCGTGGCCACAGGGGGCTTAGGGAACGAGCAGTACTTC	.	16	TRBJ2-7	TRBV9	TRBD1
CASSEALSRPETQYF	TGTGCCAGCAGTGAAGCGCTTTCTAGGCCAGAGACCCAGTACTTC	few	15	TRBJ2-5	TRBV2	.
CASSEAAYEQYF	TGTGCCAGCAGTGAAGCCGCCTACGAGCAGTACTTC	.	12	TRBJ2-7	TRBV2	.
CASSNSLRYRGCYGYTF	TGTGCCAGCAGCAATTCTTTGCGGTACAGGGGATGCTATGGCTACACCTTC	.	17	TRBJ1-2	TRBV21-1	.
CASSLRTSYNEQFF	TGTGCCAGCAGCTTGCGGACCTCCTACAATGAGCAGTTCTTC	.	14	TRBJ2-1	TRBV7-9	.
CASSVSSRDNPTQYF	TGTGCCAGCAGTGTTTCCTCCCGGGACAACCCAACGCAGTATTTT	few	15	TRBJ2-3	TRBV25-1	.
CSVEDRRTAAANYGYTF	TGCAGCGTTGAAGATCGCAGGACAGCCGCCGCTAACTATGGCTACACCTTC	once	17	TRBJ1-2	TRBV29-1	.
CASYTISNYGYTF	TGTGCCTCTTACACTATTTCTAACTATGGCTACACCTTC	few	13	TRBJ1-2	TRBV30	.
CASSQVSWNTEAFF	TGTGCCAGCAGCCAAGTCTCGTGGAACACTGAAGCTTTCTTT	.	14	TRBJ1-1	TRBV14	.
CASSFRTSGAYNEQFF	TGTGCCAGCAGCTTTCGGACTAGCGGGGCCTACAATGAGCAGTTCTTC	.	16	TRBJ2-1	TRBV5-5	TRBD2
CASSSGLAGVPDLDEQYF	TGTGCCAGCAGCTCGGGACTAGCGGGAGTGCCGGATCTCGACGAGCAGTACTTC	.	18	TRBJ2-7	TRBV7-6	TRBD2
CASSSYRGRDTEAFF	TGTGCCAGCAGTTCCTACAGGGGGAGGGACACTGAAGCTTTCTTT	.	15	TRBJ1-1	TRBV2	TRBD1
CASSLRSSHGYTF	TGTGCCAGCAGTTTAAGGTCCAGCCATGGCTACACCTTC	.	13	TRBJ1-2	TRBV28	.
CSAKGTSGSEQYF	TGCAGCGCCAAAGGGACTAGCGGGAGCGAGCAGTACTTC	few	13	TRBJ2-7	TRBV29-1	TRBD2
CASSPSSLETQYF	TGCGCCAGCAGCCCCAGTAGCCTCGAGACCCAGTACTTC	.	13	TRBJ2-5	TRBV5-1	.
CASSVSASGSHEQYF	TGTGCCAGCAGCGTATCGGCTAGCGGGAGCCACGAGCAGTACTTC	.	15	TRBJ2-7	TRBV9	TRBD2
CASSFSSGSAYEQYF	TGTGCCAGCAGCTTTTCTAGCGGGAGCGCATACGAGCAGTACTTC	.	15	TRBJ2-7	TRBV7-8	TRBD2
CASSDPSTDTQYF	TGTGCCAGCAGTGACCCATCCACAGATACGCAGTATTTT	.	13	TRBJ2-3	TRBV6-6	.
CATSRDRGGIHSYEQYF	TGTGCCACCAGCAGAGATCGGGGGGGCATACACTCCTACGAGCAGTACTTC	.	17	TRBJ2-7	TRBV15	TRBD2
CASSLLAASSYEQYF	TGTGCCAGCAGCTTACTAGCGGCAAGCTCCTACGAGCAGTACTTC	.	15	TRBJ2-7	TRBV7-2	TRBD2
CASSPHGTALPNNEQFF	TGCGCCAGCAGCCCCCACGGCACTGCTCTACCTAACAATGAGCAGTTCTTC	.	17	TRBJ2-1	TRBV4-3	.
CASSASKAGQKYGYTF	TGTGCCAGCAGCGCCTCGAAGGCAGGACAGAAATATGGCTACACCTTC	few	16	TRBJ1-2	TRBV9	.
CASANPGDRTNNEQFF	TGTGCTAGTGCAAATCCCGGGGACCGTACAAACAATGAGCAGTTCTTC	.	16	TRBJ2-1	TRBV12-5	.
CASSLEGTGEEQYF	TGCGCCAGCAGCTTGGAGGGGACAGGGGAAGAGCAGTACTTC	.	14	TRBJ2-7	TRBV5-1	TRBD1
CASSFIRDNEQFF	TGTGCCAGCAGTTTTATTAGGGACAATGAGCAGTTCTTC	once	13	TRBJ2-1	TRBV27	.
CASSPDRAQFF	TGTGCCAGCAGCCCAGACAGGGCTCAGTTCTTC	.	11	TRBJ2-1	TRBV6-1	TRBD1
CASSLRGIGELFF	TGTGCCAGCAGTTTACGGGGGATCGGGGAGCTGTTTTTT	.	13	TRBJ2-2	TRBV27	.
CASSSPGKKISEQYF	TGTGCCAGCAGTTCCCCCGGGAAAAAAATTAGCGAGCAGTACTTC	few	15	TRBJ2-7	TRBV2	.
CASSPGAGPLGSYEQYF	TGTGCCAGCTCCCCCGGCGCAGGGCCTTTGGGCTCCTACGAGCAGTACTTC	.	17	TRBJ2-7	TRBV18	.
CASSAGQGTGELFF	TGTGCCAGCAGCGCAGGACAGGGAACCGGGGAGCTGTTTTTT	few	14	TRBJ2-2	TRBV9	TRBD1
CASSTQGTSYEQYF	TGCGCCAGCAGCACACAGGGGACCTCCTACGAGCAGTACTTC	many	14	TRBJ2-7	TRBV5-1	TRBD1
CASSFEAGRHF	TGTGCCAGCAGTTTTGAGGCAGGGAGGCATTTT	.	11	TRBJ1-5	TRBV28	.
CASSEPPRTVYHQPQHF	TGCGCCAGCAGTGAGCCGCCCAGGACAGTTTACCATCAGCCCCAGCATTTT	few	17	TRBJ1-5	TRBV10-1	.